What follows are 23 T cell receptor beta chains derived from one specimen sequenced in a study of T cell responses to AZD1222 COVID-19 vaccine. TCRdb's copy holds only in-frame clones and misses some; the assay was immunoSEQ multiplex PCR. The sample lists more than 250,000 clones, over 85% occurring once. The source material was peripheral blood, sampled on day 0 of AZD1222 vaccination. Every receptor here comes from an adult in good health.

This clone has a single count. The chain combines TRBV24-1 with TRBJ1-5; D perhaps matches TRBD1 (6 bases). CDR1 KGHDR and CDR2 SFDVKD come from the germline V gene. V dropped 5 bases and J dropped 7 bases, with 11 bases sitting between them. The CDR3 is 13 amino acids. CDR3 loop: CATSGRGGQPQHF. DNA for the CDR3: TGTGCCACCAGTGGCAGGGGAGGGCAGCCCCAGCATTTT.

The chain has TRBV2 and TRBJ2-7; TRBD1 is a possible D gene (5 bases). CDR1 and CDR2 from the germline V gene are SNHLY and FYNNEI. The CDR3 is made up of 14 amino acids. Trimming took 7 bases from V and 0 from J, leaving 13 bases between them. CDR3 protein: CASMARTSSYEQYF. CDR3 coding DNA: TGTGCCAGCATGGCTCGGACATCCTCCTACGAGCAGTACTTC.

J is TRBJ2-1 and V is TRBV5-4; TRBD2 matches 16 bases. CDR1 is SGHNT and CDR2 is YYREEE in the germline V gene (reference sequence). After removal of 3 bases from V and 9 bases from J, the junction contained 9 bases not matched to a gene. The CDR3 consists of 17 residues. In DNA form, the CDR3 reads TGTGCCAGCAGCTCCGGATCCGGGACTAGCGGGAGGGGTGAGCAGTTCTTC. Translating gives CASSSGSGTSGRGEQFF.

This chain links TRBV5-4 with TRBJ1-2; D perhaps matches TRBD1 (5 bases). Deletions cut 6 bases from V and 7 bases from J, with 19 bases between. The CDR3 is 14 amino acids. In germline, CDR1 is SGHNT, CDR2 YYREEE (reference sequence). DNA for the CDR3: TGTGCCAGCAACCTTTTGCAGGGTGGGGCTGGCTACACCTTC. Its protein is CASNLLQGGAGYTF. Full variable domain (outside the CDR3, taken from reference TRBV5-4 and TRBJ1-2): ETGVTQSPTHLIKTRGQQVTLRCSSQSGHNTVSWYQQALGQGPQFIFQYYREEENGRGNFPPRFSGLQFPNYSSELNVNALELDDSALYLCASNLLQGGAGYTFGSGTRLTVV.

This chain links TRBV11-2 with TRBJ2-1, with D unresolved. The CDR3 has 13 amino acids. Germline V lookup: CDR1 SGHAT, CDR2 FQNNGV. V lost 5 bases to trimming and J lost 9 bases, with 14 bases between them. The CDR3 sequence: CASSNLGYGEQFF. The CDR3, as DNA: TGTGCCAGCAGCAATCTAGGGTATGGTGAGCAGTTCTTC.

This chain links TRBV20-1 with TRBJ1-4, with a possible D match to TRBD1 (5 bases). Germline V lookup: CDR1 DFQATT, CDR2 SNEGSKA (reference sequence). Trimming took 2 bases from V and 7 from J, leaving 5 bases between them. This CDR3 region has 11 residues. CDR3 residues: CSARQGEKLFF. The CDR3 region has the DNA TGCAGTGCTAGACAGGGTGAAAAACTGTTTTTT.

The chain's CDR3 is CASSLAVNTEAFF. In nucleotides, the CDR3 is TGTGCCAGCAGTTTAGCCGTGAACACTGAAGCTTTCTTT. The chain is built from TRBV6-5 and TRBJ1-1; D unclear. CDR3 size: 13 residues. CDR1 is MNHEY and CDR2 is SVGAGI in the germline V gene. V lost 4 bases to trimming and J lost 0 bases, with 6 bases between them.

The V gene is TRBV28, the J gene TRBJ1-1; D possibly corresponds to TRBD1 (5 bases). Trimming took 6 bases from V and 10 from J, leaving 24 bases between them. CDR3 size: 15 residues. CDR1 and CDR2 (germline): MDHEN, SYDVKM. CDR3 region: CASSTSWGPTRRAFF. The CDR3 nucleotides are TGTGCCAGCAGCACTTCCTGGGGCCCAACCCGCCGAGCTTTCTTT.

The V call is TRBV7-2, the J call TRBJ2-1, with D possibly being TRBD2 (7 bases). Germline-derived CDR1 and CDR2 are SGHTA and FQGNSA. V dropped 6 bases and J dropped 2 bases, with 17 bases sitting between them. The CDR3 totals 16 residues. The chain's CDR3 is CASRAGSGGTYNEQFF. In DNA form, the CDR3 reads TGTGCCAGCAGGGCAGGGTCGGGGGGCACCTACAATGAGCAGTTCTTC.

This clone has a single count. V and J are TRBV30 and TRBJ1-4; 12 bases are shared with TRBD1. Trimming at V came to 4 bases and at J to 8 bases, leaving 11 bases not matched to a gene. Germline CDR1 GTSNPN, CDR2 SVGIG (reference sequence). The CDR3 extends over 16 amino acids. CDR3 nucleotides: TGTGCCTGGACCCGGGACAGGGGGCCCCCTCTGGAAAAACTGTTTTTT. It specifies CAWTRDRGPPLEKLFF.

The rearrangement joins TRBV12-5 to TRBJ2-5, with D possibly matching TRBD2 (6 bases). Germline V lookup: CDR1 LGHNT, CDR2 FRNRAP. This CDR3 region has 14 residues. The ends were cut back, 4 bases at V and 3 bases at J, with 12 bases in the middle. The CDR3 DNA sequence: TGTGCTAGTGGTTGGGGGGACCTAGAAGAGACCCAGTACTTC. Translating it yields CASGWGDLEETQYF.

This CDR3 reads CAITRGDSGNTIYF. Here the CDR3 DNA reads TGTGCCATCACAAGGGGGGACTCTGGAAACACCATATATTTT. The J gene is TRBJ1-3, the V gene TRBV10-3; perhaps TRBD1 as D (6 bases). V was cut by 7 bases and J by 0 bases, with 10 bases left in between. This CDR3 region has 14 residues. Germline V gives CDR1 ENHRY, CDR2 SYGVKD.

The chain joins TRBV7-9 to TRBJ1-2; D not resolved. V shed 1 base and J shed 4 bases, with 10 bases lying between them. The V gene's germline CDR1 is SEHNR and CDR2 FQNEAQ (reference sequence). CDR3 length: 14 residues. DNA for the CDR3: TGTGCCAGCAGCTTAGTAAGCCGGGGCTATGGCTACACCTTC. Encoded protein: CASSLVSRGYGYTF.

This chain links TRBV29-1 with TRBJ1-4; 10 nucleotides line up with TRBD1. V lost 3 bases to trimming and J lost 5 bases; unmatched junction nucleotides: 0. Germline V lookup: CDR1 SQVTM, CDR2 ANQGSEA. The CDR3 has 13 residues. The CDR3, as DNA: TGCAGCGTTGAGGACAGGGGGAATGAAAAACTGTTTTTT. Translating gives CSVEDRGNEKLFF.

This rearrangement joins TRBV5-1 to TRBJ2-7, with D possibly matching TRBD1 (5 bases). Germline values: CDR1 SGHRS, CDR2 YFSETQ. V shed 0 bases and J shed 0 bases, with 7 bases lying between them. The CDR3 extends over 14 amino acids. The CDR3 DNA reads TGCGCCAGCAGCTTGGTGGGGCCCTCCTACGAGCAGTACTTC. This gives the protein CASSLVGPSYEQYF.

V gene TRBV5-1 combines with J gene TRBJ2-5, with D tentatively TRBD2 (6 bases). V was shortened by 0 bases and J by 2 bases, with 8 bases between the two germline ends. The CDR3 extends over 14 amino acids. Looked up from germline, CDR1 is SGHRS and CDR2 is YFSETQ. The CDR3 nucleotides read TGCGCCAGCAGCTTGGGGGGGACTCAAGAGACCCAGTACTTC. It translates to CASSLGGTQETQYF.

The chain's CDR3 is CASSLDQANTEAFF. The CDR3 DNA reads TGTGCCAGCAGCTTAGACCAGGCCAACACTGAAGCTTTCTTT. The chain has TRBV7-2 and TRBJ1-1; no firm D call. Per the germline V gene, CDR1 is SGHTA and CDR2 is FQGNSA. The CDR3 has 14 amino acids. Between the trimmed V and J ends, which lost 1 base and 2 bases, there was a span of 8 bases.

The CDR3 DNA sequence: TGTGCCAGCAGTTTAAAACGCTATGGCTACACCTTC. Protein sequence: CASSLKRYGYTF. The chain has TRBV28 and TRBJ1-2, with unresolved D. Looked up from germline, CDR1 is MDHEN and CDR2 is SYDVKM. Deletions cut 2 bases from V and 4 bases from J, with 5 bases between. The CDR3 sequence is 12 residues long.

The chain employs TRBV24-1 and TRBJ2-7, with 8 bases lining up with TRBD2. Looked up from germline, CDR1 is KGHDR and CDR2 is SFDVKD. V lost 3 bases to trimming and J lost 9 bases; unmatched junction nucleotides: 0. This CDR3 contains 11 residues. This CDR3 is CATSDGTRQYF. The CDR3 DNA reads as TGTGCCACCAGTGATGGGACTAGGCAGTACTTC.

The CDR3 loop is CASSFRDRAEKLFF. The CDR3 DNA reads as TGTGCCAGCAGCTTCCGGGACAGGGCTGAAAAACTGTTTTTT. The rearrangement joins TRBV7-9 to TRBJ1-4, with 9 bases that match TRBD1. J gave up 7 bases and V 3 bases, and 3 bases lay outside the gene matches. CDR3 length: 14 amino acids. CDR1 is SEHNR and CDR2 is FQNEAQ in the germline V gene (reference sequence).

The chain has TRBV7-6 and TRBJ2-7, with TRBD1 matching 11 bases. V gave up 2 bases and J gave up 3 bases; unmatched junction bases: 3. Germline V gene data show CDR1 as SGHVS and CDR2 as FNYEAQ. This CDR3 is built from 15 residues. In nucleotides, the CDR3 is TGTGCCAGCAGCTTAAGGACAGGGGGCAGCTACGAGCAGTACTTC. This encodes CASSLRTGGSYEQYF.

This chain joins TRBV28 and TRBJ2-7; the D gene is possibly TRBD2 (7 bases). Germline CDR1 is MDHEN and CDR2 is SYDVKM. V gave up 6 bases and J gave up 2 bases, with 11 bases separating them. CDR3 length equals 13 residues. The CDR3 region is CASRRGGAYEQYF. CDR3 sequence (DNA): TGTGCCAGCAGGAGGGGGGGGGCCTACGAGCAGTACTTC.

This chain links TRBV7-2 with TRBJ2-3; the D gene could be TRBD1 or TRBD2 (5 bases each). The CDR3 has 15 amino acids. In germline, CDR1 is SGHTA, CDR2 FQGNSA. The V gene lost 1 base and the J gene lost 6 bases, with 14 bases spanning the gap. CDR3 nucleotide sequence: TGTGCCAGCAGCTTAGTGAGGGGAGCGCGGGATACGCAGTATTTT. Protein sequence: CASSLVRGARDTQYF.